The 19 T cell receptor beta chains given below trace back to one sample, sequenced in a study of cytomegalovirus exposure and HLA in healthy donors. Both 60 Vbeta primers and 13 Jbeta primers went into the PCR. TCRdb keeps only in-frame clones here, not all; method: immunoSEQ multiplex PCR. The table has fewer than 140,000 clones, 71% seen once. The source material was PBMCs. Source of these receptors: a female donor in good health and CMV-seronegative.

CDR3 DNA: TGTGCCAGCACACAGGGCTTCGGCTACACCTTC. Its protein is CASTQGFGYTF. The chain employs TRBV2 and TRBJ1-2, with D maybe TRBD1 (6 bases). This CDR3 is built from 11 residues. CDR1 is SNHLY and CDR2 is FYNNEI in the germline V gene. The V gene lost 7 bases and the J gene lost 8 bases, with 11 bases spanning the gap. The whole variable domain, filled in from reference TRBV2 and TRBJ1-2, reads EPEVTQTPSHQVTQMGQEVILRCVPISNHLYFYWYRQILGQKVEFLVSFYNNEISEKSEIFDDQFSVERPDGSNFTLKIRSTKLEDSAMYFCASTQGFGYTFGSGTRLTVV.

This clone appeared once. The rearrangement uses TRBV25-1 and TRBJ1-1; 7 bases map to TRBD1. CDR1 MGHDK and CDR2 SYGVNS come from the germline V gene. The CDR3 is 12 amino acids. V shed 6 bases, J shed 4 bases, and the junction held 2 bases outside the gene matches. This chain's CDR3 is CASRQGSTEAFF. The CDR3 nucleotides are TGTGCCAGCAGACAGGGGTCCACTGAAGCTTTCTTT.

The chain recombines TRBV9 with TRBJ2-7; 7 bases are a match to TRBD2. The length of the CDR3 is 15 residues. J was trimmed by 4 bases and V by 0 bases; bases with no gene match: 7. Germline V lookup: CDR1 SGDLS, CDR2 YYNGEE. CDR3 in DNA: TGTGCCAGCAGCGTAGGGGCGGGAGTCGGTTACGAGCAGTACTTC. Translating gives CASSVGAGVGYEQYF.

This clone was detected once. The chain links TRBV7-3 to TRBJ1-1; D may be TRBD1 (6 bases). Germline V CDR1 and CDR2: SGHTA, FQGTGA. This CDR3 has 16 residues. With 6 bases removed from V and 0 bases from J, the gap between germline ends came to 17 bases. In nucleotides, the CDR3 is TGTGCCAGCAGATACGACAGGAGAGCCATGAACACTGAAGCTTTCTTT. It codes for CASRYDRRAMNTEAFF.

A few counts support this clone. The genes are TRBV6-1 and TRBJ1-2; 7 bases line up with TRBD1. Looked up from germline, CDR1 is MNHNS and CDR2 is SASEGT. Unmatched junction bases numbered 11, after V lost 2 bases and J lost 8 bases. The CDR3 consists of 15 residues. CDR3 protein: CASSELGAGGVGYTF. CDR3 bases: TGTGCCAGCAGTGAACTCGGGGCAGGGGGAGTCGGCTACACCTTC.

This clone was recorded once. This chain connects TRBV5-6 to TRBJ1-6; D not certain. The CDR3 length is 13 residues. In germline, CDR1 is SGHDT, CDR2 YYEEEE. Trimming left V 0 bases short and J 7 bases short, with 5 bases between. The DNA of the CDR3 is TGTGCCAGCAGCTTGGGTCAGAATTCACCCCTCCACTTT. Its translation is CASSLGQNSPLHF.

The chain is built from TRBV10-1 and TRBJ2-1; 9 positions match TRBD2. The V segment lost 5 bases and the J segment 5 bases; nucleotides outside the gene matches: 13. This CDR3 comprises 17 residues. Germline V gene sequence: CDR1 WNHNN, CDR2 SYGVQD (reference sequence). CDR3 nucleotide sequence: TGCGCCAGCAGTTTGGATCTTAGCGGGAGCACCGACAATGAGCAGTTCTTC. Residues: CASSLDLSGSTDNEQFF.

The CDR3 reads CASSLVPGGAYGYTF. DNA of the CDR3: TGCGCCAGCAGCTTGGTTCCAGGGGGCGCATATGGCTACACCTTC. J is TRBJ1-2 and V is TRBV5-1, with TRBD1 matching 8 bases. Trimming cost V 0 bases and J 5 bases; bases outside gene matches: 6. CDR1 and CDR2 from the germline V gene are SGHRS and YFSETQ. The CDR3 consists of 15 residues. The complete variable domain, with remaining parts taken from reference TRBV5-1 and TRBJ1-2, reads KAGVTQTPRYLIKTRGQQVTLSCSPISGHRSVSWYQQTPGQGLQFLFEYFSETQRNKGNFPGRFSGRQFSNSRSEMNVSTLELGDSALYLCASSLVPGGAYGYTFGSGTRLTVV.

The genes are TRBV21-1 and TRBJ1-1; the listed D gene, TRBD1, was not tested against the DNA. TRBV21-1 represents a pseudogene. The CDR3 has 18 amino acids. In DNA form, the CDR3 reads TGTGCCAGCAGCCTAGAGCGATGGACACTACCGGGTGGCACTGAAGCTTTCTTT. This translates into CASSLERWTLPGGTEAFF.

V gene TRBV4-1 combines with J gene TRBJ2-1, with 8 positions matching TRBD1. CDR1 is MGHRA, CDR2 YSYEKL, per germline. This CDR3 has 17 residues. Germline trimming cut 0 bases from V and 10 bases from J; bases unmatched to any gene: 14. The CDR3 DNA is TGCGCCAGCAGCCAAGATGGTGGGGACAGGTGGGACGGGGAGCAGTTCTTC. The encoded protein is CASSQDGGDRWDGEQFF.

The gene calls are TRBV28 and TRBJ1-4, with TRBD1 as a possible D gene (6 bases). CDR1 is MDHEN, CDR2 SYDVKM, per germline. The CDR3 length is 15 residues. With 5 bases removed from V and 6 bases from J, the gap between germline ends came to 16 bases. Written as DNA, the CDR3 is TGTGCCAGCAGTACTGGGACAACTGGGGATGAAAAACTGTTTTTT. This gives the protein CASSTGTTGDEKLFF. The full variable domain, completed using reference TRBV28 and TRBJ1-4, is DVKVTQSSRYLVKRTGEKVFLECVQDMDHENMFWYRQDPGLGLRLIYFSYDVKMKEKGDIPEGYSVSREKKERFSLILESASTNQTSMYLCASSTGTTGDEKLFFGSGTQLSVL.

Turning to this clone: One end of the junction does not line up with germline, which may come from a read error. CDR3: CASSPGTGAAGELFF. In DNA form, the CDR3 reads TGTGCTAGCAGCCCCGGGACAGGGGCGGCCGGGGAGCTGTTTTTT. V is TRBV7-7 and J is TRBJ2-2; the match to TRBD1 covers 10 bases. In germline, CDR1 is SSHAT, CDR2 FNYEAQ (reference sequence). The length of the CDR3 is 15 residues.

The chain is built from TRBV28 and TRBJ2-7, with 12 positions matching TRBD1. The CDR3 sequence is 17 residues long. CDR1 MDHEN and CDR2 SYDVKM come from the germline V gene. With 5 bases clipped from V and 4 bases from J, the junction kept 12 bases outside the gene matches. The CDR3 loop reads CASSPTKWGQGAYEQYF. DNA for the CDR3: TGTGCCAGCAGTCCGACCAAATGGGGACAGGGGGCGTACGAGCAGTACTTC.

This clone was recorded only once. The rearrangement uses TRBV7-9 and TRBJ2-4, with D maybe TRBD1 (5 bases). The CDR3 sequence is 16 residues long. The ends were cut back, 5 bases at V and 2 bases at J, with 16 bases in the middle. Germline V gene lookup returns CDR1 SEHNR and CDR2 FQNEAQ (reference sequence). As DNA, the CDR3 is TGTGCCAGCAGCCATGGTGCAGGGCTACCCAAAAACATTCAGTACTTC. Translated: CASSHGAGLPKNIQYF. The variable domain in full, with the rest retrieved from reference TRBV7-9 and TRBJ2-4, is DTGVSQNPRHKITKRGQNVTFRCDPISEHNRLYWYRQTLGQGPEFLTYFQNEAQLEKSRLLSDRFSAERPKGSFSTLEIQRTEQGDSAMYLCASSHGAGLPKNIQYFGAGTRLSVL.

J is TRBJ2-5 and V is TRBV10-3, with a weak D call TRBD2 (6 bases). Between the trimmed V and J ends, which lost 8 bases and 4 bases, there was a span of 14 bases. CDR3 length: 13 residues. Per the germline V gene, CDR1 is ENHRY and CDR2 is SYGVKD. This chain's CDR3 is CAIRTGAGETQYF. In DNA, the CDR3 is TGTGCCATCCGGACGGGAGCTGGAGAGACCCAGTACTTC.

Notes on this clone: A clone one base away is much larger, so this may be a read error. The chain combines TRBV13 with TRBJ2-7; TRBD2 aligns across 7 bases. After removal of 5 bases from V and 0 bases from J, the junction contained 1 base not matched to a gene. The CDR3 is 13 residues long. Germline V gives CDR1 PRHDT, CDR2 FYEKMQ (reference sequence). The CDR3, as DNA: TGTGCCAGCAGCCGGACTAGCTCCTACGAGCAGTACTTC. Its protein product is CASSRTSSYEQYF.

Only one count was recorded for this clone. This chain links TRBV30 with TRBJ2-2; weak D call: TRBD2 (5 bases). Germline CDR1 and CDR2: GTSNPN and SVGIG (reference sequence). V was shortened by 5 bases and J by 7 bases, with 5 bases between the two germline ends. The length of the CDR3 is 10 residues. The CDR3 is CAWEGGELFF. For the CDR3, the DNA is TGTGCCTGGGAGGGCGGGGAGCTGTTTTTT.

V usage is TRBV2 and J usage is TRBJ1-4; tentative D call: TRBD1 (5 bases). The CDR3 consists of 14 residues. V was pared by 3 bases and J by 5 bases, with 10 bases between. The V gene's germline CDR1 is SNHLY and CDR2 FYNNEI. The CDR3 loop is CASSEGLGNEKLFF. In DNA form, the CDR3 reads TGTGCCAGCAGTGAGGGACTGGGAAATGAAAAACTGTTTTTT.

This sequence joins TRBV29-1 and TRBJ1-2; D unclear. The germline V and J ends were trimmed by 1 base and 6 bases, with 12 bases remaining between them. The CDR3 is 13 residues long. Germline V gene sequence: CDR1 SQVTM, CDR2 ANQGSEA. CDR3 loop: CSVEGFPTDGYTF. In DNA form, the CDR3 reads TGCAGCGTTGAAGGCTTCCCAACTGATGGCTACACCTTC.